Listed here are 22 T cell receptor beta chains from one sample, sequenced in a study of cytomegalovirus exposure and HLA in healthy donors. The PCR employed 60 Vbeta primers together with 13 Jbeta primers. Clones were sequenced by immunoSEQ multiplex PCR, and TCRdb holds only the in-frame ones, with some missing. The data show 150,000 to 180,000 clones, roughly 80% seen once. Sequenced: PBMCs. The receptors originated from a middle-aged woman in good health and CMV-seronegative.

The DNA of the CDR3 is TGCAGCGCCCAAAGGGAGACAGATACGCAGTATTTT. Protein product: CSAQRETDTQYF. V and J are TRBV29-1 and TRBJ2-3, with a possible D match to TRBD2 (5 bases). The V gene lost 7 bases and the J gene lost 3 bases, with 11 bases spanning the gap. The CDR3 has 12 residues. Germline-derived CDR1 and CDR2 are SQVTM and ANQGSEA.

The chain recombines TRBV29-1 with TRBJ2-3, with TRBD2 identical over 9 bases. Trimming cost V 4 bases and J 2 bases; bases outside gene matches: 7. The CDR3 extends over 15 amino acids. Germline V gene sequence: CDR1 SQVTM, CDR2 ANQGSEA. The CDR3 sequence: CSVGRLAATTDTQYF. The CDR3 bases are TGCAGCGTTGGCAGACTAGCGGCGACCACAGATACGCAGTATTTT.

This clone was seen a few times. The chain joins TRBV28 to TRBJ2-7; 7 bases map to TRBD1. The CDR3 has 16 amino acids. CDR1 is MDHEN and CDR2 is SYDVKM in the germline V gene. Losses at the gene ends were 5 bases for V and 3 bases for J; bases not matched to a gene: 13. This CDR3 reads CASSPGQYIGGYEQYF. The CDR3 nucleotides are TGTGCCAGCAGTCCGGGACAGTATATTGGGGGCTACGAGCAGTACTTC. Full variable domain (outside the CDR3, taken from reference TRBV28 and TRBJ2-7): DVKVTQSSRYLVKRTGEKVFLECVQDMDHENMFWYRQDPGLGLRLIYFSYDVKMKEKGDIPEGYSVSREKKERFSLILESASTNQTSMYLCASSPGQYIGGYEQYFGPGTRLTVT.

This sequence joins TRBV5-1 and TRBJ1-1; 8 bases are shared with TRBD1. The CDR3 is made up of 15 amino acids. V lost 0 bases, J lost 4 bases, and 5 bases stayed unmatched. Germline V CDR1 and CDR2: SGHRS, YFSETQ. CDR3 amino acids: CASSLVGTGGTEAFF. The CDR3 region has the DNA TGCGCCAGCAGCTTGGTTGGGACAGGTGGCACTGAAGCTTTCTTT.

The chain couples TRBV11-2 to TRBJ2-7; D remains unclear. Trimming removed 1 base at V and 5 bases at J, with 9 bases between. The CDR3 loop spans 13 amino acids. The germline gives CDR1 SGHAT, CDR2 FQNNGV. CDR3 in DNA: TGTGCCAGCAGCTTAGGCCCCGAGGACGAGCAGTACTTC. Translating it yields CASSLGPEDEQYF.

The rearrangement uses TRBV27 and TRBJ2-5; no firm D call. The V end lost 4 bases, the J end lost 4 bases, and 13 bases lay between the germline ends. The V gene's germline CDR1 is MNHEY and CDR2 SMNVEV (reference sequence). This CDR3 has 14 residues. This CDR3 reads CASSSFERSETQYF. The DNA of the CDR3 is TGTGCCAGCAGTTCATTTGAGAGATCAGAGACCCAGTACTTC.

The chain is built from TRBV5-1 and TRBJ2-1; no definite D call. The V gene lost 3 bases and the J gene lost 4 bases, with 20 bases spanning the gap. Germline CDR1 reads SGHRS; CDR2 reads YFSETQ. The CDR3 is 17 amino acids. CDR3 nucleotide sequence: TGCGCCAGCAGCTACATATCGGGTGCCGGCACGTACAATGAGCAGTTCTTC. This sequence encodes CASSYISGAGTYNEQFF.

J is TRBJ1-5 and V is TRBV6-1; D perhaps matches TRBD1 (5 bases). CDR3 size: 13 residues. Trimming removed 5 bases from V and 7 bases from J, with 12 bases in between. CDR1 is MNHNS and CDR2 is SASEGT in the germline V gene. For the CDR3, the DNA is TGTGCCAGCAGTAACTCCTACAGGCAGCCCCAGCATTTT. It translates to CASSNSYRQPQHF.

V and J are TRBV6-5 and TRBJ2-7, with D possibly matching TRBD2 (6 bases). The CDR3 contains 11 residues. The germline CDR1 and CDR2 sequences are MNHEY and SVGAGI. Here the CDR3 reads CPTGVTYEQYF. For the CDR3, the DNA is TGTCCAACGGGGGTAACCTACGAGCAGTACTTC.

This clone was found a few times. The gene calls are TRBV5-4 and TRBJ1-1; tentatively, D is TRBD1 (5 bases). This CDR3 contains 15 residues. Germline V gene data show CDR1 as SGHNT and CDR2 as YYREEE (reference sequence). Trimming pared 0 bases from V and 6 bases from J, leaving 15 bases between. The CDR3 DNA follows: TGTGCCAGCAGCTTGGTCGTGGGGCCTCGGGCTGAAGCTTTCTTT. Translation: CASSLVVGPRAEAFF.

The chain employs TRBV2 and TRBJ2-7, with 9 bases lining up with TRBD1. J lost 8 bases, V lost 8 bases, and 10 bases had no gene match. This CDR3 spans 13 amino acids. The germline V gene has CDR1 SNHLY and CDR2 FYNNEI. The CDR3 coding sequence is TGTGCCAGCGGCATGGGGACAGGGAACAAGCAGTACTTC. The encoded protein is CASGMGTGNKQYF.

CDR3 DNA: TGTGCCAGCTCACCTGAGGGGGTAGCAGATACGCAGTATTTT. Translating it yields CASSPEGVADTQYF. The J gene is TRBJ2-3, the V gene TRBV18; D may be TRBD1 (6 bases). The V end was cut by 3 bases, the J end by 4 bases, with 11 bases between. This CDR3 is 14 amino acids long. Per germline, CDR1 KGHSH and CDR2 LQKENI.

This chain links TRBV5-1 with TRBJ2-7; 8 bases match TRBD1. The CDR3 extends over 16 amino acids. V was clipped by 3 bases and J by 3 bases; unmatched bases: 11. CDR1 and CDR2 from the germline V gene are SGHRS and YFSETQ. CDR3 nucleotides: TGCGCCAGCAGCTCACGGACAGGGCGCGCTATCTACGAGCAGTACTTC. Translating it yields CASSSRTGRAIYEQYF.

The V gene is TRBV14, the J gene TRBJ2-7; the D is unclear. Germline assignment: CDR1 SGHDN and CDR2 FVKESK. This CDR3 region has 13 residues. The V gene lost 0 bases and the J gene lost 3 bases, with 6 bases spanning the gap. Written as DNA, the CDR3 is TGTGCCAGCAGCCAAGAACCCAGCTACGAGCAGTACTTC. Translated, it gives CASSQEPSYEQYF.

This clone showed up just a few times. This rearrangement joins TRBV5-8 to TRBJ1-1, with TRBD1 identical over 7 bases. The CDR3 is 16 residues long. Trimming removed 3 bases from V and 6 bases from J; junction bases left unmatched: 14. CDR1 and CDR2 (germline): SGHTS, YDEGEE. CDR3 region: CASSYHTTGWVAEAFF. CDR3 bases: TGTGCCAGCAGCTACCACACGACAGGGTGGGTAGCTGAAGCTTTCTTT.

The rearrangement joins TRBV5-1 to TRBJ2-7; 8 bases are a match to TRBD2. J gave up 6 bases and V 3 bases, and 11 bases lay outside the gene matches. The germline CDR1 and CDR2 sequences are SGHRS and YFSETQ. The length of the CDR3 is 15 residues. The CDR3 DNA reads TGCGCCAGCAGCTCATCCTTAGGCGGGGGGCGCGAGCAGTACTTC. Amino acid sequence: CASSSSLGGGREQYF.

The CDR3 loop reads CASSQKTGSDSPLHF. DNA of the CDR3: TGCGCCAGCAGCCAAAAAACAGGGTCGGATTCACCCCTCCACTTT. V and J are TRBV4-1 and TRBJ1-6, with a weak D call TRBD1 (6 bases). The germline V and J ends were trimmed by 2 bases and 8 bases, with 13 bases remaining between them. Germline assignment: CDR1 MGHRA and CDR2 YSYEKL. The length of the CDR3 is 15 residues.

The CDR3 nucleotides read TGTGCCAGCAGCGTAGTACCTAGCGGGGACACAGATACGCAGTATTTT. Amino acid sequence: CASSVVPSGDTDTQYF. The gene calls are TRBV9 and TRBJ2-3, with 9 nucleotides matching TRBD2. The CDR3 spans 16 residues. The germline V gene encodes CDR1 SGDLS and CDR2 YYNGEE. V was clipped by 0 bases and J by 2 bases; unmatched bases: 4.

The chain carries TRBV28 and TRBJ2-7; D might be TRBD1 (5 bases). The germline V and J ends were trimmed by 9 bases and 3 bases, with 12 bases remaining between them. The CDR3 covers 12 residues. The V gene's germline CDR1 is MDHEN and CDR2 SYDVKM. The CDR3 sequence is CASGAGVYEQYF. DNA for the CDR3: TGTGCCAGTGGGGCAGGAGTCTACGAGCAGTACTTC.

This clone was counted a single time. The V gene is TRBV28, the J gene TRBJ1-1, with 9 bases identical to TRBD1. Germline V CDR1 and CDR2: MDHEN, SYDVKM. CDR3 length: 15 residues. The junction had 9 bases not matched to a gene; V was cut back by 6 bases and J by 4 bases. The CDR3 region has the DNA TGTGCCAGCAGCCAATTGACAGGGGGACGCACTGAAGCTTTCTTT. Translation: CASSQLTGGRTEAFF.

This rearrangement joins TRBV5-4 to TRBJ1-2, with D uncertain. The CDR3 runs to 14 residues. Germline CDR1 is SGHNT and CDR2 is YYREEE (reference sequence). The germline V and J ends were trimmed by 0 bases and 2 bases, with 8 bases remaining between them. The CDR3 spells CASSLGVANYGYTF. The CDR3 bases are TGTGCCAGCAGCTTGGGGGTAGCGAACTATGGCTACACCTTC.

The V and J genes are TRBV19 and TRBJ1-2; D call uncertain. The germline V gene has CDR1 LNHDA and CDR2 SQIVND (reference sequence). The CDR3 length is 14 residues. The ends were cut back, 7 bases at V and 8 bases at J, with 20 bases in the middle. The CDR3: CASTPDRRARGYTF. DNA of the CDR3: TGTGCCAGTACCCCAGACCGCCGAGCTAGAGGCTACACCTTC. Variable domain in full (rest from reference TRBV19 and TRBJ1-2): DGGITQSPKYLFRKEGQNVTLSCEQNLNHDAMYWYRQDPGQGLRLIYYSQIVNDFQKGDIAEGYSVSREKKESFPLTVTSAQKNPTAFYLCASTPDRRARGYTFGSGTRLTVV.